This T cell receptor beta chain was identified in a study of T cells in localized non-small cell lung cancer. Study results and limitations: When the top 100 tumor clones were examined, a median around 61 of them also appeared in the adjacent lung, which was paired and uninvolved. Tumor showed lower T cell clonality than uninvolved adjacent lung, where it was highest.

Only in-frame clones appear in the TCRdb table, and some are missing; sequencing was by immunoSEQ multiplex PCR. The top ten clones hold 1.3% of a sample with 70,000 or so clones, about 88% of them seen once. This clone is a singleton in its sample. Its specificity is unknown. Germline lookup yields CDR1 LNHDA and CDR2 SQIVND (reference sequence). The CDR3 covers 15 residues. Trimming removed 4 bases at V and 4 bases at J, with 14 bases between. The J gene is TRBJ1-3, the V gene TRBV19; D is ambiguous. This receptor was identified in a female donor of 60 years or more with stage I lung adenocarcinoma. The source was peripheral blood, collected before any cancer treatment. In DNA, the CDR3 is TGTGCCAGTAGTACCCGACCGGCGCTGGGAAACACCATATATTTT. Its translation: CASSTRPALGNTIYF. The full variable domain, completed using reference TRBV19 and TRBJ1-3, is DGGITQSPKYLFRKEGQNVTLSCEQNLNHDAMYWYRQDPGQGLRLIYYSQIVNDFQKGDIAEGYSVSREKKESFPLTVTSAQKNPTAFYLCASSTRPALGNTIYFGEGSWLTVV.